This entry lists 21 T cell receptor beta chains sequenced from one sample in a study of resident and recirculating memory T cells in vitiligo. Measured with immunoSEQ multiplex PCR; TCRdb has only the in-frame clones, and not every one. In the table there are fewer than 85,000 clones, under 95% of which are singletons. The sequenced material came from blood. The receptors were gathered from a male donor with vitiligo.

The CDR3 bases are TGTGCCAGCAGCTTAGCTAGCGGGAAGGTGAATGAGCAGTTCTTC. Amino acid sequence: CASSLASGKVNEQFF. The gene calls are TRBV11-3 and TRBJ2-1, with 9 nucleotides matching TRBD2. There are 15 residues in the CDR3. CDR1 SGHNT and CDR2 YENEEA come from the germline V gene. J lost 7 bases, V lost 1 base, and 5 bases had no gene match.

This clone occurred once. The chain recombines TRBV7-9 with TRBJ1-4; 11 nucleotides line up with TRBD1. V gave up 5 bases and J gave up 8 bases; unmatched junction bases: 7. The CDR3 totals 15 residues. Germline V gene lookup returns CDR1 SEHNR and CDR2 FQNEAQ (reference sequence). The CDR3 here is CASSQGRTGGEKLFF. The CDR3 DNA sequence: TGTGCCAGCAGCCAAGGTCGGACAGGGGGCGAAAAACTGTTTTTT.

As DNA, the CDR3 is TGTGCCAGCACCTCCGGGACAGGGCTATCCGAGCAGTACTTC. Protein: CASTSGTGLSEQYF. This chain connects TRBV11-2 to TRBJ2-7; TRBD1 aligns across 9 bases. CDR1 is SGHAT, CDR2 FQNNGV, per germline. V lost 7 bases and J lost 6; bases outside the gene matches: 10. The CDR3 length is 14 residues.

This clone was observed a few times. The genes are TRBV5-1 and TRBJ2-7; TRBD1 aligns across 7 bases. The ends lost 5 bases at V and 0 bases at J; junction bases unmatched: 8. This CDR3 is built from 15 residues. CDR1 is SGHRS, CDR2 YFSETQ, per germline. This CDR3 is CASRPARGSSYEQYF. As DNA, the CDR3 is TGCGCCAGCAGGCCCGCCAGGGGGTCCTCCTACGAGCAGTACTTC.

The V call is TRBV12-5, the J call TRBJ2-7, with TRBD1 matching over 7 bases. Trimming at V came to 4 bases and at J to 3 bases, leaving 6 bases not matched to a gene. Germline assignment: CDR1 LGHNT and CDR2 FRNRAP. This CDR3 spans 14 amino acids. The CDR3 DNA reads TGTGCTAGTGGTTGGATTGACAGGGACTACGAGCAGTACTTC. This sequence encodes CASGWIDRDYEQYF.

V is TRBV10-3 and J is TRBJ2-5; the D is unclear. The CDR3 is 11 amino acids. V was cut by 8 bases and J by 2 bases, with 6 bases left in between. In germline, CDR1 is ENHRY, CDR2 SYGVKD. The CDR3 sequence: CAIRGQETQYF. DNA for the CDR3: TGTGCCATCCGAGGTCAAGAGACCCAGTACTTC.

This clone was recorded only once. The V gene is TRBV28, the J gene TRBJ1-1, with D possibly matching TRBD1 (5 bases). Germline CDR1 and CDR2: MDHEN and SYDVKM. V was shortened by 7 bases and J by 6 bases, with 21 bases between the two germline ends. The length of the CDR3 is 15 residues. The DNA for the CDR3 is TGTGCCAGCAATCAGGTTCGGGGGAGTGAGGCTGAAGCTTTCTTT. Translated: CASNQVRGSEAEAFF.

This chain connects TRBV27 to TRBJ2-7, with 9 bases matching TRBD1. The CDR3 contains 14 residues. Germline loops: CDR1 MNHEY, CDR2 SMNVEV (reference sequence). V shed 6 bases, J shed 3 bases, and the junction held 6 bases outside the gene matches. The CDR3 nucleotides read TGTGCCAGCAGGACCCTGGGACAGGGCTACGAGCAGTACTTC. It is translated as CASRTLGQGYEQYF.

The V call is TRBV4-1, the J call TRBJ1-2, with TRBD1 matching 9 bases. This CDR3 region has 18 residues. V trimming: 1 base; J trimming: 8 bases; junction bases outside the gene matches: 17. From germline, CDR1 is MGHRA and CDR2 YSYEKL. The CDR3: CASSQGATGGGFLRGYTF. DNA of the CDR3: TGCGCCAGCAGCCAAGGGGCCACAGGGGGCGGCTTTTTGAGGGGCTACACCTTC.

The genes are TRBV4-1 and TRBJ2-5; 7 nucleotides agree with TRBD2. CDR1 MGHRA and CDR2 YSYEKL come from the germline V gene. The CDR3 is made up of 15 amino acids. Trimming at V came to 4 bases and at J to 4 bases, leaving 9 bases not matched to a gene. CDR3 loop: CASSRTSGKGETQYF. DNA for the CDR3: TGCGCCAGCAGCCGAACCAGCGGGAAGGGAGAGACCCAGTACTTC.

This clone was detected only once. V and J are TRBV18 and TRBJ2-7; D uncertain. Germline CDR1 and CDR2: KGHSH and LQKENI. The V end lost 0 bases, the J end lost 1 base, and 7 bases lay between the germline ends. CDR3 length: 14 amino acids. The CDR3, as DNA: TGTGCCAGCTCACCACCTGGGCTATCCTACGAGCAGTACTTC. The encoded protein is CASSPPGLSYEQYF.

This CDR3 reads CASSLRRGSSSTDTQYF. CDR3 bases: TGTGCCAGCAGCTTAAGGCGGGGCTCCTCTAGCACAGATACGCAGTATTTT. The J gene is TRBJ2-3, the V gene TRBV11-3; D perhaps matches TRBD2 (6 bases). The V and J ends lost 2 bases and 0 bases respectively, with 15 bases between them. This CDR3 is 17 amino acids long. Per the germline V gene, CDR1 is SGHNT and CDR2 is YENEEA.

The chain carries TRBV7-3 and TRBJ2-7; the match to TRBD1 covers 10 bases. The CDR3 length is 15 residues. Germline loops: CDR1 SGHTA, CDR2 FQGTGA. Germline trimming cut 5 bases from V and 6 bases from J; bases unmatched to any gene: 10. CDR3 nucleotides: TGTGCCAGCAGCCCTCATTCCGGACAGGGGGTCGAGCAGTACTTC. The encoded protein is CASSPHSGQGVEQYF.

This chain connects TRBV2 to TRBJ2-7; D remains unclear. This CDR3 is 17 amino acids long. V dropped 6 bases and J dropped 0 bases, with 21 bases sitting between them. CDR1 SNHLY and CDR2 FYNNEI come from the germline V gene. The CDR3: CASSEVWRYLSSYEQYF. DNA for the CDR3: TGTGCCAGCAGCGAGGTTTGGCGATACCTTAGCTCCTACGAGCAGTACTTC.

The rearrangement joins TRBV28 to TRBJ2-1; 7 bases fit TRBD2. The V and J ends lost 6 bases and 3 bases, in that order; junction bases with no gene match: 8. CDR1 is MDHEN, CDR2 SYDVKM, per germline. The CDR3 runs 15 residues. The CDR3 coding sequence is TGTGCCAGCAGGTCGGGCGGGAGCGTCTACAATGAGCAGTTCTTC. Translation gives CASRSGGSVYNEQFF.

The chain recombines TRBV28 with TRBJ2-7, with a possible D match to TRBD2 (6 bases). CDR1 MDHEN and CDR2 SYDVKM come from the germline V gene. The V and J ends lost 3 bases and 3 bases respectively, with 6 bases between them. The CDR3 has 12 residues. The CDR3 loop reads CASSLGGYEQYF. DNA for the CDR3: TGTGCCAGCAGTTTGGGAGGCTACGAGCAGTACTTC.

CDR3 sequence: CASSVEGGPTHEQYF. Written as DNA, the CDR3 is TGTGCCAGCAGCGTAGAGGGAGGGCCAACCCACGAGCAGTACTTC. The rearrangement uses TRBV9 and TRBJ2-7; 7 bases are a match to TRBD2. The V segment lost 0 bases and the J segment 5 bases; nucleotides outside the gene matches: 8. Germline V gene sequence: CDR1 SGDLS, CDR2 YYNGEE. The CDR3 loop spans 15 amino acids.

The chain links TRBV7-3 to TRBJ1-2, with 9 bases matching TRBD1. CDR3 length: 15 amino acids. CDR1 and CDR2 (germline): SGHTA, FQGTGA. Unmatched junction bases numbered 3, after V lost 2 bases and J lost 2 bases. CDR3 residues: CASSLGGQGNYGYTF. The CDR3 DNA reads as TGTGCCAGCAGCTTAGGAGGACAGGGGAACTATGGCTACACCTTC.

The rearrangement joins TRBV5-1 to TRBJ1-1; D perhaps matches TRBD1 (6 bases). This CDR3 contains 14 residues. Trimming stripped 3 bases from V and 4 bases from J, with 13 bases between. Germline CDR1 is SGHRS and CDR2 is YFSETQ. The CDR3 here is CASSSGVGVTEAFF. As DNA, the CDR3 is TGCGCCAGCAGCTCAGGGGTTGGGGTCACTGAAGCTTTCTTT.

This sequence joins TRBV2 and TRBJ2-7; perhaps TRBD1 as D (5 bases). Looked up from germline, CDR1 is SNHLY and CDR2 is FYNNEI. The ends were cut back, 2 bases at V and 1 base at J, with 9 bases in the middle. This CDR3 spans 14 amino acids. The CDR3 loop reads CASSERQNSYEQYF. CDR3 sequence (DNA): TGTGCCAGCAGTGAACGACAGAATTCCTACGAGCAGTACTTC.

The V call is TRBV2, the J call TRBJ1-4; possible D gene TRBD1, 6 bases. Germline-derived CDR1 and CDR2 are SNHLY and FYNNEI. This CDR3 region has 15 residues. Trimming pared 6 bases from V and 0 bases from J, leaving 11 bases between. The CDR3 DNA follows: TGTGCCAGCAGCCGGGACACTTCAACTAATGAAAAACTGTTTTTT. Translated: CASSRDTSTNEKLFF.